This T cell receptor (beta chain) appears in the sequencing data of a study of blood T cells in healthy people across ages. The extraction recovered at least 5 micrograms of total RNA per sample. V was trimmed by 7 bases and J by 7 bases, leaving 13 bases between them. Germline V gene sequence: CDR1 MNHEY, CDR2 SVGEGT. There are 13 residues in the CDR3. Then a second PCR, running roughly 7 to 11 cycles, was carried out with a sample-barcoded 5' primer and a J-beta primer mix. Each of the cDNA molecules was tagged by a template-switch adaptor with 12 random nucleotides. One entry per CDR3 protein, called by TCRdb with MiXCR from the 5' RACE reads. The sample has around 690,000 distinct CDR3 sequences; 58% are singletons. Worth noting for this clonotype: Its antigen is undetermined.

Findings and caveats of the study: Any conclusive comparison of naive versus antigen-experienced cells was prevented by using unsorted PBMCs.

This receptor was obtained from a man between 60 and 75 years old in good health. Sample: blood. V gene TRBV6-2 or TRBV6-3 combines with J gene TRBJ2-2; either TRBD1 or TRBD2 may supply D (5 bases each). The CDR3 sequence is CASTRLGVGELFF. In nucleotides, the CDR3 is TGTGCCAGCACTCGGCTGGGGGTCGGGGAGCTGTTTTTT.